This TCR beta chain was profiled in a study of cytomegalovirus exposure and HLA in healthy donors. Donors were nominally healthy when sampled, though unrecorded immune exposures were likely. The V segment lost 8 bases and the J segment 2 bases; nucleotides outside the gene matches: 11. This CDR3 has 15 amino acids. From germline, CDR1 is MDHEN and CDR2 SYDVKM. Vbeta (60) and Jbeta (13) primers were used in the PCR. Sequencing used immunoSEQ multiplex PCR; TCRdb keeps in-frame clones, though not all of them. Its table lists roughly 41,000 clones. For this clone: Its specificity is not known.

Findings and caveats of the study: A later analysis reportedly found fewer N-insertions in an Asian-associated ancestry cluster than the roughly 670-donor mean.

The sequence was obtained from a woman aged 35 to 49 in good health and CMV-seronegative. Material: PBMCs. The rearrangement joins TRBV28 to TRBJ1-2; 7 nucleotides align to TRBD1. The CDR3 DNA reads as TGTGCCAGCTCCAGGAGTCCGGGACAGAACTATGGCTACACCTTC. Translation: CASSRSPGQNYGYTF.